The source of this T cell receptor beta chain is a study of shared clonotypes between healthy human individuals. Trimming pared 3 bases from V and 5 bases from J, leaving 20 bases between. CDR3 length equals 17 residues. The germline V gene encodes CDR1 LNHDA and CDR2 SQIVND (reference sequence). Clones were read by immunoSEQ multiplex PCR, and TCRdb kept only the in-frame ones, dropping some. Of about 2.4 million clones in the sample, approximately 94% were seen once. V is TRBV19 and J is TRBJ2-1; either TRBD1 or TRBD2 may supply D (5 bases each). This TCR was sampled from a man younger than 30 in good health. Some clones in this sample may be carry-over from other donors' samples. The material sequenced was naive CD4+ T cells from PBMCs. Stated subset: CD45RA+ positively selected. In DNA form, the CDR3 reads TGTGCCAGTAGTATTTTCTTGGGACGGACGAGAGACAATGAGCAGTTCTTC. Protein: CASSIFLGRTRDNEQFF.